These 25 T cell receptor beta chains originate from one sample sequenced in a study of blood T cell repertoires in COVID-19. Profiling relied on immunoSEQ multiplex PCR, and the TCRdb table lists in-frame clones only, not all of them. The table lists approximately 97,000 clones, roughly 87% of them singletons. What was sequenced was peripheral blood. The source of these receptors is a woman between 45 and 60 years old with COVID-19, enrolled during active disease.

This chain links TRBV3-1 (or the pseudogene TRBV3-2) with TRBJ2-3, with 13 bases that match TRBD2. Trimming took 2 bases from V and 4 from J; bases not matched to a gene: 3. Germline CDR1 is LGHDT and CDR2 is YNNKEL (reference sequence). This CDR3 is 16 amino acids long. The CDR3 reads CASSQLLAGGPDTQYF. The CDR3, as DNA: TGTGCCAGCAGCCAACTACTAGCGGGGGGGCCAGATACGCAGTATTTT.

The sample holds a few counts of this clone. The gene calls are TRBV10-1 and TRBJ2-7; 14 nucleotides match TRBD2. The trim removed 5 bases at V and 2 bases at J, leaving 2 bases unmatched. The CDR3 is 15 residues long. Germline CDR1 reads WNHNN; CDR2 reads SYGVQD (reference sequence). The CDR3 loop reads CASSRLAGGTYEQYF. The CDR3, as DNA: TGCGCCAGCAGTAGACTAGCGGGGGGGACCTACGAGCAGTACTTC.

DNA for the CDR3: TGTGCCAGCAGGTCGACGGCGGCGAACACCGGGGAGCTGTTTTTT. Amino acid sequence: CASRSTAANTGELFF. The chain joins TRBV7-3 to TRBJ2-2; D is uncertain. The CDR3 is 15 residues long. With 6 bases removed from V and 0 bases from J, the gap between germline ends came to 11 bases. The germline V gene has CDR1 SGHTA and CDR2 FQGTGA.

The chain uses TRBV7-9 and TRBJ2-3, with 8 bases aligning to TRBD1. This CDR3 spans 15 amino acids. Trimming removed 4 bases from V and 2 bases from J; junction bases left unmatched: 5. Germline loops: CDR1 SEHNR, CDR2 FQNEAQ (reference sequence). As DNA, the CDR3 is TGTGCCAGCAGCTCCCAGGGACAGGCCACAGATACGCAGTATTTT. Amino acid sequence: CASSSQGQATDTQYF.

The rearrangement joins TRBV10-3 to TRBJ1-1, with D perhaps matching TRBD1 (5 bases). From germline, CDR1 is ENHRY and CDR2 SYGVKD. V gave up 6 bases and J gave up 4 bases, with 18 bases separating them. This CDR3 is 15 amino acids long. DNA for the CDR3: TGTGCCATCAGGGTGGAGGGGAGGAAGGGCACTGAAGCTTTCTTT. Translated: CAIRVEGRKGTEAFF.

About this clone: Compared with germline, one end of the junction differs, possibly owing to a read error. V usage is TRBV6-2 or TRBV6-3 and J usage is TRBJ2-6; D is uncertain. Germline values: CDR1 MNHEY, CDR2 SVGEGT. The CDR3 extends over 15 amino acids. CDR3 residues: CATSRVVSGANVLTF. CDR3 coding DNA: TGTGCCACCAGTCGGGTCGTCTCTGGGGCCAACGTCCTGACTTTC.

This clone is a singleton in its sample. Different DNA sequences within this sample yield the same CDR3. The rearrangement uses TRBV28 and TRBJ2-7; the D is unclear. V was pared by 3 bases and J by 3 bases, with 6 bases between. CDR1 is MDHEN, CDR2 SYDVKM, per germline. CDR3 length: 12 residues. The CDR3 here is CASSLRGYEQYF. The CDR3 region has the DNA TGTGCCAGCAGTTTGAGAGGCTACGAGCAGTACTTC.

V usage is TRBV5-1 and J usage is TRBJ1-2; D remains ambiguous. The V end lost 2 bases, the J end lost 2 bases, and 7 bases lay between the germline ends. CDR1 is SGHRS and CDR2 is YFSETQ in the germline V gene. The CDR3 totals 13 residues. The CDR3 protein is CASSFLTNYGYTF. Written as DNA, the CDR3 is TGCGCCAGCAGCTTCCTGACAAACTATGGCTACACCTTC. The whole variable domain, remainder taken from reference TRBV5-1 and TRBJ1-2, is KAGVTQTPRYLIKTRGQQVTLSCSPISGHRSVSWYQQTPGQGLQFLFEYFSETQRNKGNFPGRFSGRQFSNSRSEMNVSTLELGDSALYLCASSFLTNYGYTFGSGTRLTVV.

V usage is TRBV18 and J usage is TRBJ1-1, with a tentative D call TRBD1 (6 bases). From germline, CDR1 is KGHSH and CDR2 LQKENI. V gave up 6 bases and J gave up 1 base, with 12 bases separating them. This CDR3 region has 14 residues. In DNA form, the CDR3 reads TGTGCCAGCTCCCTGGGCAGGGGGAACACTGAAGCTTTCTTT. Its translation is CASSLGRGNTEAFF. Combining the CDR3 with reference TRBV18 and TRBJ1-1 gives the whole variable domain NAGVMQNPRHLVRRRGQEARLRCSPMKGHSHVYWYRQLPEEGLKFMVYLQKENIIDESGMPKERFSAEFPKEGPSILRIQQVVRGDSAAYFCASSLGRGNTEAFFGQGTRLTVV.

V and J are TRBV12-5 and TRBJ1-1; no definite D call. CDR1 and CDR2 from the germline V gene are LGHNT and FRNRAP. This CDR3 has 12 amino acids. The V end lost 11 bases, the J end lost 3 bases, and 13 bases lay between the germline ends. Written as DNA, the CDR3 is TGTGCTTGTACTAACTTGGACACTGAAGCTTTCTTT. It specifies CACTNLDTEAFF.

This chain connects TRBV28 to TRBJ1-6; the D gene is possibly TRBD1 (6 bases). Germline CDR1 and CDR2: MDHEN and SYDVKM. The CDR3 is made up of 14 amino acids. V lost 6 bases and J lost 9, with 15 bases in between. This chain's CDR3 is CASSPTGNGSPLHF. The CDR3 coding sequence is TGTGCCAGCAGCCCTACAGGGAACGGTTCACCCCTCCACTTT.

The CDR3, as DNA: TGTGCCAGCAGCTTAGGGCAGACAGGGAGAGCTGAAGCTTTCTTT. This gives the protein CASSLGQTGRAEAFF. V usage is TRBV11-2 and J usage is TRBJ1-1, with TRBD1 matching over 7 bases. V was pared by 1 base and J by 6 bases, with 8 bases of the junction left unmatched. This CDR3 spans 15 amino acids. Germline V gene data show CDR1 as SGHAT and CDR2 as FQNNGV.

V is TRBV19 and J is TRBJ1-5; D call uncertain. Between the trimmed V and J ends, which lost 5 bases and 0 bases, there was a span of 17 bases. The CDR3 has 17 residues. Germline loops: CDR1 LNHDA, CDR2 SQIVND (reference sequence). The CDR3 spells CASSLRGSRDSNQPQHF. The CDR3 DNA reads TGTGCCAGTAGTTTGCGGGGTTCGAGGGATAGCAATCAGCCCCAGCATTTT.

This sequence joins TRBV30 and TRBJ1-2; maybe TRBD1 (5 bases). V lost 3 bases to trimming and J lost 4 bases, with 12 bases between them. Looked up from germline, CDR1 is GTSNPN and CDR2 is SVGIG (reference sequence). This CDR3 comprises 13 residues. CDR3 sequence reads: CAWRTGAAYGYTF. Here the CDR3 DNA reads TGTGCCTGGAGAACTGGGGCAGCCTATGGCTACACCTTC.

V and J are TRBV28 and TRBJ2-7; possible D gene TRBD1, 6 bases. The germline gives CDR1 MDHEN, CDR2 SYDVKM. The CDR3 is made up of 11 amino acids. The V gene lost 10 bases and the J gene lost 4 bases, with 11 bases spanning the gap. CDR3 residues: CATGTRYEQYF. Written as DNA, the CDR3 is TGTGCCACCGGGACACGATACGAGCAGTACTTC. The full variable domain, rest sourced from reference TRBV28 and TRBJ2-7, is DVKVTQSSRYLVKRTGEKVFLECVQDMDHENMFWYRQDPGLGLRLIYFSYDVKMKEKGDIPEGYSVSREKKERFSLILESASTNQTSMYLCATGTRYEQYFGPGTRLTVT.

The gene calls are TRBV7-9 and TRBJ2-3; 8 bases align to TRBD1. With V trimmed by 5 bases and J by 4 bases, 8 bases remained unmatched. CDR1 and CDR2 from the germline V gene are SEHNR and FQNEAQ (reference sequence). The CDR3 covers 15 residues. Written as DNA, the CDR3 is TGTGCCAGCAGCATCGGACAGGGTTCGGCAGATACGCAGTATTTT. As protein: CASSIGQGSADTQYF.

The V call is TRBV30, the J call TRBJ2-3; D is unresolved. The germline V gene has CDR1 GTSNPN and CDR2 SVGIG (reference sequence). Trimming pared 2 bases from V and 1 base from J, leaving 7 bases between. The CDR3 extends over 13 amino acids. CDR3 sequence (DNA): TGTGCCTGGAGTTGGGCAGGCACAGATACGCAGTATTTT. It yields the protein CAWSWAGTDTQYF.

In its sample, this clone was seen once. V is TRBV3-1 (or the pseudogene TRBV3-2) and J is TRBJ2-2; possible D gene TRBD1, 6 bases. This CDR3 is 14 amino acids long. Germline CDR1 LGHDT, CDR2 YNNKEL (reference sequence). The ends were cut back, 3 bases at V and 4 bases at J, with 9 bases in the middle. CDR3 region: CASSHWGPTGELFF. The CDR3 DNA reads as TGTGCCAGCAGCCATTGGGGGCCCACCGGGGAGCTGTTTTTT.

This chain uses TRBV2 with TRBJ2-3, with TRBD2 matching 8 bases. Germline V gives CDR1 SNHLY, CDR2 FYNNEI. V shed 8 bases and J 3 bases; nucleotides not matched to a gene: 7. The length of the CDR3 is 14 residues. Here the CDR3 reads CASGLGGGTDTQYF. Here the CDR3 DNA reads TGTGCCAGCGGACTTGGCGGGGGGACAGATACGCAGTATTTT.

The chain has TRBV30 and TRBJ2-3; 7 nucleotides agree with TRBD2. The CDR3 has 13 amino acids. The J segment lost 0 bases and the V segment lost 4 bases, leaving 1 base of the junction unmatched. Germline loops: CDR1 GTSNPN, CDR2 SVGIG (reference sequence). The CDR3 region has the DNA TGTGCCTGGACTAGCGGAAGCACAGATACGCAGTATTTT. The encoded protein is CAWTSGSTDTQYF.

This clone was detected only once. V is TRBV19 and J is TRBJ2-7; the D gene is possibly TRBD2 (6 bases). V gave up 1 base and J gave up 3 bases, with 7 bases separating them. The CDR3 is 13 amino acids. CDR1 is LNHDA, CDR2 SQIVND, per germline (reference sequence). For the CDR3, the DNA is TGTGCCAGTAGTATAGGAGCGGGCTACGAGCAGTACTTC. Its translation: CASSIGAGYEQYF.

The chain combines TRBV4-1 with TRBJ1-4, with D possibly matching TRBD1 (5 bases). CDR3 length: 15 amino acids. Between the trimmed V and J ends, which lost 1 base and 4 bases, there was a span of 10 bases. From germline, CDR1 is MGHRA and CDR2 YSYEKL. The CDR3 is CASSQAHRYNEKLFF. For the CDR3, the DNA is TGCGCCAGCAGCCAAGCCCACAGGTATAATGAAAAACTGTTTTTT.

The chain combines TRBV7-8 with TRBJ2-3; possible D gene TRBD2, 5 bases. This CDR3 has 16 amino acids. The V gene's germline CDR1 is SGHVS and CDR2 FQNEAQ. Trimming cost V 3 bases and J 1 base, with 14 bases left between them. The CDR3 DNA is TGTGCCAGCAGCTTGGTGTATGACGGGGGCACAGATACGCAGTATTTT. Translating gives CASSLVYDGGTDTQYF.

The rearrangement links TRBV7-2 to TRBJ1-2, with 11 bases lining up with TRBD1. The ends lost 4 bases at V and 3 bases at J; junction bases unmatched: 4. This CDR3 region has 15 residues. Germline lookup yields CDR1 SGHTA and CDR2 FQGNSA. CDR3 residues: CASSSRTGGDYGYTF. CDR3 DNA sequence: TGTGCCAGCAGCTCCCGGACAGGGGGCGACTATGGCTACACCTTC.

This clone was observed once. J is TRBJ2-3 and V is TRBV10-3; D perhaps matches TRBD2 (6 bases). CDR3 length equals 12 residues. Deletions cut 10 bases from V and 0 bases from J, with 8 bases between. CDR1 is ENHRY and CDR2 is SYGVKD in the germline V gene. This chain's CDR3 is CAKRVSTDTQYF. In nucleotides, the CDR3 is TGTGCCAAGCGGGTAAGCACAGATACGCAGTATTTT.